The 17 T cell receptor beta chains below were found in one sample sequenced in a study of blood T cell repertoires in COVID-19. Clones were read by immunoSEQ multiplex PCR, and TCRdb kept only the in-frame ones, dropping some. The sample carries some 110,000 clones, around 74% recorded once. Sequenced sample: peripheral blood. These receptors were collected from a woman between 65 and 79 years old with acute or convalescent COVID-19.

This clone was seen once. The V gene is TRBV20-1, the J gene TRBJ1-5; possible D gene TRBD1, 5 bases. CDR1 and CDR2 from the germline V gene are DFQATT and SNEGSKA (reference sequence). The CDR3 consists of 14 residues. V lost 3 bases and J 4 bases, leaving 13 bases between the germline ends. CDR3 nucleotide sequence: TGCAGTGCTAGTGAAAGGGGAAGGAATCAGCCCCAGCATTTT. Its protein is CSASERGRNQPQHF.

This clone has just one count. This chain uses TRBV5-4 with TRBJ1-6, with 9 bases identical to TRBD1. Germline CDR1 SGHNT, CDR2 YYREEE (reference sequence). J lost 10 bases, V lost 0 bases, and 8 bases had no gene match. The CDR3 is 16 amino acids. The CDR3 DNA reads TGTGCCAGCAGCTTGGCTTTGACAGGGGGGTACTCACCCCTCCACTTT. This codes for CASSLALTGGYSPLHF.

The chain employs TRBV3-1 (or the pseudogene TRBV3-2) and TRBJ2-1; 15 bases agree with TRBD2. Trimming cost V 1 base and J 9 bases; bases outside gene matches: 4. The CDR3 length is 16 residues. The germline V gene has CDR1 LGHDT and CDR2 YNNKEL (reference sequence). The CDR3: CASSQGTSGGASEQFF. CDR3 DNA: TGTGCCAGCAGCCAAGGGACTAGCGGGGGGGCAAGTGAGCAGTTCTTC.

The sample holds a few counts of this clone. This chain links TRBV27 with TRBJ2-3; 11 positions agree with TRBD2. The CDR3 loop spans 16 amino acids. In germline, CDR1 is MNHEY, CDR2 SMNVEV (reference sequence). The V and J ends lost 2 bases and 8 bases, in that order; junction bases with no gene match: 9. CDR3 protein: CASSLRVAGGLSTQYF. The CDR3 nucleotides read TGTGCCAGCAGTTTAAGAGTAGCGGGGGGGCTTTCTACGCAGTATTTT.

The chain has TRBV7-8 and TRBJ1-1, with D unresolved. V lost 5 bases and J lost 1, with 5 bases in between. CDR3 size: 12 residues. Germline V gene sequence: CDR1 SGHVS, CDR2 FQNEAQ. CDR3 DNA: TGTGCCAGCAGCCATAGGAACACTGAAGCTTTCTTT. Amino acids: CASSHRNTEAFF. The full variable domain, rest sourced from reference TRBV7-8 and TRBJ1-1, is GAGVSQSPRYKVAKRGQDVALRCDPISGHVSLFWYQQALGQGPEFLTYFQNEAQLDKSGLPSDRFFAERPEGSVSTLKIQRTQQEDSAVYLCASSHRNTEAFFGQGTRLTVV.

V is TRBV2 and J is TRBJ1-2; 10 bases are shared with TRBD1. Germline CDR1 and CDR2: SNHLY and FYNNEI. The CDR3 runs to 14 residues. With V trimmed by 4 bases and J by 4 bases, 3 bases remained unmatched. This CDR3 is CASSADRGGYGYTF. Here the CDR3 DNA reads TGTGCCAGCAGTGCGGACAGGGGGGGCTATGGCTACACCTTC.

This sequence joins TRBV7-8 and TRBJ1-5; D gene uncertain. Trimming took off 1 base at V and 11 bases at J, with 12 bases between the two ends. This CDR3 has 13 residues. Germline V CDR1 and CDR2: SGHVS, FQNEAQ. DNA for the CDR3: TGTGCCAGCAGCTTAGAGTCGTTGCGGGCCCAGCATTTT. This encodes CASSLESLRAQHF.

The CDR3 nucleotides are TGTGCCTGGACTAAAGGACAGGGGCGAGATGGCTACACCTTC. This gives the protein CAWTKGQGRDGYTF. J is TRBJ1-2 and V is TRBV30; 9 bases are shared with TRBD1. The junction had 9 bases not matched to a gene; V was cut back by 4 bases and J by 6 bases. The CDR3 sequence is 14 residues long. Germline lookup yields CDR1 GTSNPN and CDR2 SVGIG (reference sequence).

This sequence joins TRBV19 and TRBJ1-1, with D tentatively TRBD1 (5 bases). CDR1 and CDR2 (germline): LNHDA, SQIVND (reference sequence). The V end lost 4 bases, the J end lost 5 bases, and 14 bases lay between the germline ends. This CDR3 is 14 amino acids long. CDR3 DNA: TGTGCCAGTAGTACATGGGGCGGAGGGACTGAAGCTTTCTTT. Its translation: CASSTWGGGTEAFF.

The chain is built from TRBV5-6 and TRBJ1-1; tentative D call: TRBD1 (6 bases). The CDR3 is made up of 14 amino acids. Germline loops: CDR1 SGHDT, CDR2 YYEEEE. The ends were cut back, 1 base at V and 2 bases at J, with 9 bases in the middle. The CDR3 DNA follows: TGTGCCAGCAGCTTGTTCAGGGGCAACACTGAAGCTTTCTTT. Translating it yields CASSLFRGNTEAFF. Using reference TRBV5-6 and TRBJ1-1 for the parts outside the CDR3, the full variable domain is DAGVTQSPTHLIKTRGQQVTLRCSPKSGHDTVSWYQQALGQGPQFIFQYYEEEERQRGNFPDRFSGHQFPNYSSELNVNALLLGDSALYLCASSLFRGNTEAFFGQGTRLTVV.

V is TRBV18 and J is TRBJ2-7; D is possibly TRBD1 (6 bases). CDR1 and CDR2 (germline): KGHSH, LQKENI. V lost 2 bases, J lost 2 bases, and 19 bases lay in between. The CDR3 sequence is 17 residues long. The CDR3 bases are TGTGCCAGCTCACCAATCCGCACAGGGACGGTCGCCTACGAGCAGTACTTC. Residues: CASSPIRTGTVAYEQYF.

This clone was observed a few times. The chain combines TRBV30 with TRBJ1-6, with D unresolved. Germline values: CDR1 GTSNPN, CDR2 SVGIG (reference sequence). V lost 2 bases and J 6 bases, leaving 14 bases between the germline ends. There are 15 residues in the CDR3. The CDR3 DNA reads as TGTGCCTGGAGTTCTGGCGAAAGCGGTAATTCACCCCTCCACTTT. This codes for CAWSSGESGNSPLHF.

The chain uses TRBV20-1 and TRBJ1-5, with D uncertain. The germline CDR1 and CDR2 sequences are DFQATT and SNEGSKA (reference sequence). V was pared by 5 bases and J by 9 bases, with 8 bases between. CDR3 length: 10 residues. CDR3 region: CSAGESPQHF. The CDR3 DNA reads TGCAGTGCTGGGGAGTCGCCCCAGCATTTT.

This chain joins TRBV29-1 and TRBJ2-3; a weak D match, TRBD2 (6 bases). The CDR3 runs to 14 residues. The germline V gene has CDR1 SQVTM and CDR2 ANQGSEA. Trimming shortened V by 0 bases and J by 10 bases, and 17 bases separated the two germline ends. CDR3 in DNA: TGCAGCGTTGAAGACCCCTTACGGGGGTCTTCGCAGTATTTT. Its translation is CSVEDPLRGSSQYF.

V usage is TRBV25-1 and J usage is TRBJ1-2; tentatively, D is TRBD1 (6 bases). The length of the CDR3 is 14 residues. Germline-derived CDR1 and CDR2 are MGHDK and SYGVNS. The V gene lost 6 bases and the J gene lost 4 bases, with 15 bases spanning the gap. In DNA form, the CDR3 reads TGTGCCAGCAGGGTTGAGGGGGGGGGCTATGGCTACACCTTC. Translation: CASRVEGGGYGYTF.

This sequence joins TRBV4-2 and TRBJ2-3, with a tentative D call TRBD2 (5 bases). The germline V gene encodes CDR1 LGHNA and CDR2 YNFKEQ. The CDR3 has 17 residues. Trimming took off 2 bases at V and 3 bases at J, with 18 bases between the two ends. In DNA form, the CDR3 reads TGTGCCAGCAGCCAAACCAACAGCGGTGGACGGACAGATACGCAGTATTTT. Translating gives CASSQTNSGGRTDTQYF.

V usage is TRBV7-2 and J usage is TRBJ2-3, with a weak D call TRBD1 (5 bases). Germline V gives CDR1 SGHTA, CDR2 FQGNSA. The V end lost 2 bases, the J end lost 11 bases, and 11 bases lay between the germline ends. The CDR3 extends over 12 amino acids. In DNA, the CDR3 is TGTGCCAGCAGCTTAAAGAGGACAAGGCAGTATTTT. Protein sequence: CASSLKRTRQYF.